These T cell receptor beta chains were read from a single sample in a study of CD8+ T cells in alopecia areata. Generated by immunoSEQ multiplex PCR, the TCRdb table keeps only in-frame clones and is missing some. Of some 110,000 clones in the sample, less than 75% are singletons; the top ten hold 9% to 15%. This specimen was CD8+ T cells sorted from blood, taken at week 24, from a patient treated with tofacitinib. All receptors derive from a human donor with alopecia areata. CDR3s include the opening cysteine and the closing phenylalanine or tryptophan. Each record gives: J gene, clone size, D gene, V gene, CDR3 protein, CDR3 DNA. D genes are given only for firm matches. Not every row has a clone size; where given, it reads once, few, many or a size class.

J gene: TRBJ1-5
clone size: once
D gene: TRBD1
V gene: TRBV5-4
CDR3 protein: CASSQDRGRNQPQHF
CDR3 DNA: TGTGCCAGCAGCCAGGACAGGGGGCGTAATCAGCCCCAGCATTTT

J gene: TRBJ2-7
clone size: few
D gene: -
V gene: TRBV29-1
CDR3 protein: CSVVDTSYEQYF
CDR3 DNA: TGCAGCGTCGTGGACACCTCCTACGAGCAGTACTTC

J gene: TRBJ2-5
clone size: -
D gene: -
V gene: TRBV5-6
CDR3 protein: CASSPPSLAEKETQYF
CDR3 DNA: TGTGCCAGCAGCCCCCCTAGCCTAGCTGAGAAAGAGACCCAGTACTTC

J gene: TRBJ2-7
clone size: few
D gene: TRBD1
V gene: TRBV13
CDR3 protein: CASSQVGQGAYEQYF
CDR3 DNA: TGTGCCAGCAGCCAAGTCGGACAGGGGGCCTACGAGCAGTACTTC

J gene: TRBJ1-2
clone size: -
D gene: TRBD1
V gene: TRBV5-1
CDR3 protein: CASSLGTGDTYGYTF
CDR3 DNA: TGCGCCAGCAGCCTCGGGACAGGAGATACCTATGGCTACACCTTC

J gene: TRBJ2-5
clone size: few
D gene: -
V gene: TRBV7-9
CDR3 protein: CASSLGSTQPMETQYF
CDR3 DNA: TGTGCCAGCAGCTTAGGATCTACCCAACCAATGGAGACCCAGTACTTC

J gene: TRBJ2-2
clone size: -
D gene: -
V gene: TRBV15
CDR3 protein: CATRRTYTGELFF
CDR3 DNA: TGTGCCACCAGGCGGACCTACACCGGGGAGCTGTTTTTT

J gene: TRBJ2-1
clone size: -
D gene: -
V gene: TRBV9
CDR3 protein: CASSLERTNEQFF
CDR3 DNA: TGTGCCAGCAGCCTAGAGAGAACCAATGAGCAGTTCTTC

J gene: TRBJ2-7
clone size: -
D gene: -
V gene: TRBV25-1
CDR3 protein: CASSDSQGGEQYF
CDR3 DNA: TGTGCCAGCAGTGACTCACAGGGTGGGGAGCAGTACTTC

J gene: TRBJ2-7
clone size: -
D gene: TRBD1
V gene: TRBV10-3
CDR3 protein: CAISDPTGAFYEQYF
CDR3 DNA: TGTGCCATCAGTGACCCGACAGGGGCCTTCTACGAGCAGTACTTC

J gene: TRBJ2-7
clone size: -
D gene: TRBD2
V gene: TRBV4-2
CDR3 protein: CASSHPNGGGYEQYF
CDR3 DNA: TGTGCCAGCAGCCATCCAAATGGGGGGGGCTACGAGCAGTACTTC

J gene: TRBJ1-5
clone size: -
D gene: TRBD1
V gene: TRBV15
CDR3 protein: CATSIQGASNQPQHF
CDR3 DNA: TGTGCCACCAGCATACAGGGGGCGAGCAATCAGCCCCAGCATTTT

J gene: TRBJ1-6
clone size: -
D gene: -
V gene: TRBV27
CDR3 protein: CASSDYNSPLHF
CDR3 DNA: TGTGCCAGCAGTGATTATAATTCACCCCTCCACTTT

J gene: TRBJ1-1
clone size: few
D gene: -
V gene: TRBV13
CDR3 protein: CASSQGGNTEAFF
CDR3 DNA: TGTGCCAGCAGCCAGGGAGGGAACACTGAAGCTTTCTTT

J gene: TRBJ2-5
clone size: -
D gene: -
V gene: TRBV25-1
CDR3 protein: CASSESELEETQYF
CDR3 DNA: TGTGCCAGCAGTGAATCGGAACTGGAGGAGACCCAGTACTTC

J gene: TRBJ2-2
clone size: -
D gene: TRBD2
V gene: TRBV4-1
CDR3 protein: CASSQRLANTGELFF
CDR3 DNA: TGCGCCAGCAGCCAAAGACTAGCTAACACCGGGGAGCTGTTTTTT

J gene: TRBJ1-1
clone size: few
D gene: -
V gene: TRBV29-1
CDR3 protein: CSASRGMNTEAFF
CDR3 DNA: TGCAGCGCCAGTAGAGGAATGAACACTGAAGCTTTCTTT

J gene: TRBJ1-3
clone size: few
D gene: -
V gene: TRBV14
CDR3 protein: CASSQDATGNTIYF
CDR3 DNA: TGTGCCAGCAGCCAAGATGCGACTGGAAACACCATATATTTT

J gene: TRBJ1-2
clone size: -
D gene: -
V gene: TRBV6-5
CDR3 protein: CASSYLGMDNGYTF
CDR3 DNA: TGTGCCAGCAGTTACCTGGGGATGGATAATGGCTACACCTTC

J gene: TRBJ2-3
clone size: -
D gene: -
V gene: TRBV12-5
CDR3 protein: CASGLRGGLETDTQYF
CDR3 DNA: TGTGCTAGTGGTTTGAGGGGGGGCCTTGAAACAGATACGCAGTATTTT

J gene: TRBJ2-7
clone size: -
D gene: -
V gene: TRBV7-8
CDR3 protein: CASSLVAGAAYEQYF
CDR3 DNA: TGTGCCAGCAGCTTAGTAGCCGGGGCCGCCTACGAGCAGTACTTC

J gene: TRBJ2-5
clone size: -
D gene: TRBD2
V gene: TRBV7-3
CDR3 protein: CASSLTGGKETQYF
CDR3 DNA: TGTGCCAGCAGCCTAACGGGGGGAAAAGAGACCCAGTACTTC

J gene: TRBJ1-1
clone size: -
D gene: TRBD1
V gene: TRBV2
CDR3 protein: CASSRLTGGTEAFF
CDR3 DNA: TGTGCCAGCAGTCGCTTGACAGGGGGCACTGAAGCTTTCTTT

J gene: TRBJ2-3
clone size: few
D gene: -
V gene: TRBV6-5
CDR3 protein: CASGSGPSTDTQYF
CDR3 DNA: TGTGCCAGCGGTAGCGGACCTAGCACAGATACGCAGTATTTT

J gene: TRBJ1-5
clone size: -
D gene: -
V gene: TRBV7-9
CDR3 protein: CASSIMGSNQPQHF
CDR3 DNA: TGTGCCAGCAGCATAATGGGTAGCAATCAGCCCCAGCATTTT

J gene: TRBJ2-2
clone size: -
D gene: -
V gene: TRBV30
CDR3 protein: CAWSLSQNTGELFF
CDR3 DNA: TGTGCCTGGAGTTTATCACAGAACACCGGGGAGCTGTTTTTT

J gene: TRBJ2-7
clone size: -
D gene: -
V gene: TRBV30
CDR3 protein: CAWSDWPYEQYF
CDR3 DNA: TGTGCCTGGAGCGACTGGCCCTACGAGCAGTACTTC

J gene: TRBJ1-1
clone size: -
D gene: -
V gene: TRBV14
CDR3 protein: CASSPQPGGAEAFF
CDR3 DNA: TGTGCCAGCAGCCCCCAACCCGGAGGCGCTGAAGCTTTCTTT

J gene: TRBJ2-3
clone size: -
D gene: TRBD1
V gene: TRBV11-2
CDR3 protein: CASSWMTGSGDTQYF
CDR3 DNA: TGTGCCAGCAGCTGGATGACAGGGTCGGGGGATACGCAGTATTTT

J gene: TRBJ1-4
clone size: once
D gene: -
V gene: TRBV2
CDR3 protein: CASNSGDEKLFF
CDR3 DNA: TGTGCCAGCAACTCCGGAGATGAAAAACTGTTTTTT

J gene: TRBJ2-2
clone size: -
D gene: -
V gene: TRBV4-3
CDR3 protein: CASSQGQEANTGELFF
CDR3 DNA: TGCGCCAGCAGCCAAGGACAGGAGGCGAACACCGGGGAGCTGTTTTTT

J gene: TRBJ2-1
clone size: -
D gene: -
V gene: TRBV5-1
CDR3 protein: CASSSGGPNEQFF
CDR3 DNA: TGCGCCAGCAGCTCCGGGGGTCCGAATGAGCAGTTCTTC

J gene: TRBJ1-2
clone size: few
D gene: -
V gene: TRBV18
CDR3 protein: CASSPSDDSGYGYTF
CDR3 DNA: TGTGCCAGCTCACCATCGGACGACAGCGGGTATGGCTACACCTTC

J gene: TRBJ1-1
clone size: -
D gene: -
V gene: TRBV5-6
CDR3 protein: CASSATGPGIEAFF
CDR3 DNA: TGTGCCAGCAGCGCTACGGGACCAGGGATAGAAGCTTTCTTT

J gene: TRBJ2-5
clone size: few
D gene: TRBD2
V gene: TRBV4-2
CDR3 protein: CASSQDQLAGGGTQYF
CDR3 DNA: TGTGCCAGCAGCCAAGATCAGCTAGCGGGGGGTGGGACCCAGTACTTC

J gene: TRBJ2-3
clone size: -
D gene: TRBD1
V gene: TRBV27
CDR3 protein: CASTGGQGAGTQYF
CDR3 DNA: TGTGCCAGCACCGGGGGACAGGGGGCCGGTACGCAGTATTTT

J gene: TRBJ1-3
clone size: -
D gene: -
V gene: TRBV25-1
CDR3 protein: CASSDFLAGNTIYF
CDR3 DNA: TGTGCCAGCAGTGACTTTCTGGCTGGAAACACCATATATTTT

J gene: TRBJ2-2
clone size: -
D gene: TRBD1
V gene: TRBV7-9
CDR3 protein: CASILQGQGVNTGELFF
CDR3 DNA: TGTGCCAGCATCCTCCAAGGGCAGGGGGTAAACACCGGGGAGCTGTTTTTT

J gene: TRBJ2-7
clone size: -
D gene: -
V gene: TRBV9
CDR3 protein: CASSVEGGSYEQYF
CDR3 DNA: TGTGCCAGCAGCGTAGAAGGAGGTAGCTACGAGCAGTACTTC

J gene: TRBJ1-2
clone size: -
D gene: -
V gene: TRBV4-3
CDR3 protein: CASSQGHGTEGNYGYTF
CDR3 DNA: TGCGCCAGCAGCCAAGGCCACGGGACGGAGGGGAACTATGGCTACACCTTC

J gene: TRBJ1-1
clone size: -
D gene: -
V gene: TRBV25-1
CDR3 protein: CASSEGRITEAFF
CDR3 DNA: TGTGCCAGCAGTGAAGGACGGATCACTGAAGCTTTCTTT

J gene: TRBJ2-7
clone size: -
D gene: -
V gene: TRBV2
CDR3 protein: CASMGRQGHEQYF
CDR3 DNA: TGTGCCAGCATGGGAAGGCAAGGCCACGAGCAGTACTTC

J gene: TRBJ2-2
clone size: -
D gene: TRBD2
V gene: TRBV13
CDR3 protein: CASSSGGAAGELFF
CDR3 DNA: TGTGCCAGCAGCTCCGGGGGGGCCGCCGGGGAGCTGTTTTTT

J gene: TRBJ2-7
clone size: -
D gene: -
V gene: TRBV29-1
CDR3 protein: CSVDILNPYEQYF
CDR3 DNA: TGCAGCGTTGACATACTGAATCCCTACGAGCAGTACTTC

J gene: TRBJ1-2
clone size: -
D gene: -
V gene: TRBV11-2
CDR3 protein: CASSLSPGLNYGYTF
CDR3 DNA: TGTGCCAGCAGCTTATCTCCAGGCTTAAACTATGGCTACACCTTC

J gene: TRBJ2-2
clone size: -
D gene: -
V gene: TRBV6-5
CDR3 protein: CASRPQNTGELFF
CDR3 DNA: TGTGCCAGCAGACCCCAGAACACCGGGGAGCTGTTTTTT

J gene: TRBJ2-5
clone size: -
D gene: -
V gene: TRBV29-1
CDR3 protein: CSAADSFQETQYF
CDR3 DNA: TGCAGCGCCGCGGACAGCTTCCAAGAGACCCAGTACTTC